The 13 T cell receptor beta chains given below trace back to one sample, sequenced in a study of Ad26.COV2.S vaccination and SARS-CoV-2 variants. Treatment described: around 19 received Ad26.COV2.S at low or high dose, single or two shots; roughly five received placebo; per-sample allocation not given. Each sample was drawn 63 days after the first injection (of vaccine or placebo). Method: immunoSEQ multiplex PCR; TCRdb's copy keeps in-frame clones and lacks some. The sample shows 350,000 to 500,000 clones, 80% to 95% of them seen only once. Sequenced here: peripheral blood, sampled in a trial of Ad26.COV2.S vaccine versus placebo. The receptor source for this set is a person aged 18-60 years who received the Ad26.COV2.S COVID-19 vaccine or a placebo.

The rearrangement links TRBV13 to TRBJ2-7, with 10 positions matching TRBD2. This CDR3 is 15 amino acids long. The junction had 1 base not matched to a gene; V was cut back by 0 bases and J by 2 bases. Germline loops: CDR1 PRHDT, CDR2 FYEKMQ (reference sequence). CDR3 bases: TGTGCCAGCAGCTTAGGCCTAGCGGGGGCCTACGAGCAGTACTTC. Protein sequence: CASSLGLAGAYEQYF.

The V and J genes are TRBV6-1 and TRBJ2-7; 9 nucleotides agree with TRBD2. Germline CDR1 is MNHNS and CDR2 is SASEGT. Losses at the gene ends were 1 base for V and 4 bases for J; bases not matched to a gene: 5. The CDR3 is 15 residues long. This chain's CDR3 is CASSEVRGGSYEQYF. The CDR3 nucleotides read TGTGCCAGCAGTGAAGTGCGGGGGGGCTCGTACGAGCAGTACTTC.

The genes are TRBV5-1 and TRBJ2-7; 7 nucleotides line up with TRBD1. V trimming: 4 bases; J trimming: 4 bases; junction bases outside the gene matches: 8. The CDR3 covers 14 residues. Per germline, CDR1 SGHRS and CDR2 YFSETQ. CDR3 bases: TGCGCCAGCAGCAAGGACAGGTCGTTGTACGAGCAGTACTTC. Protein: CASSKDRSLYEQYF.

CDR3 in amino acids: CASSSETSGRARGIVGELFF. The CDR3 region has the DNA TGTGCCAGCAGTTCGGAGACTAGCGGGAGGGCCAGGGGTATAGTCGGGGAGCTGTTTTTT. The V call is TRBV28, the J call TRBJ2-2; 14 bases map to TRBD2. The CDR3 runs 20 residues. V dropped 4 bases and J dropped 7; count of bases not matched to a gene: 17. Germline V gives CDR1 MDHEN, CDR2 SYDVKM.

As for this clone: This could be a read error, since a much larger clone is one nucleotide away. This chain links TRBV27 with TRBJ2-1; no firm D call. The CDR3 is made up of 11 amino acids. Germline V gives CDR1 MNHEY, CDR2 SMNVEV (reference sequence). V gave up 2 bases and J gave up 7 bases, with 3 bases separating them. CDR3 DNA: TGTGCCAGCAGTTTAGAAAATGAGCAGTTCTTC. This translates into CASSLENEQFF.

The sample holds a few counts of this clone. This chain connects TRBV27 to TRBJ2-5; 8 bases are shared with TRBD1. Germline lookup yields CDR1 MNHEY and CDR2 SMNVEV (reference sequence). The CDR3 consists of 14 residues. Trimming took 4 bases from V and 5 from J; bases not matched to a gene: 6. The CDR3 DNA reads TGTGCCAGCAGTTCCAGGGGGCTCTGGGAGACCCAGTACTTC. It specifies CASSSRGLWETQYF.

The rearrangement links TRBV6-2 or TRBV6-3 to TRBJ2-1; TRBD2 agrees at 7 bases. The CDR3 covers 15 residues. Germline CDR1 is MNHEY and CDR2 is SVGEGT. V was pared by 0 bases and J by 4 bases, with 3 bases of the junction left unmatched. CDR3 region: CASSYSSGFYNEQFF. CDR3 nucleotides: TGTGCCAGCAGTTACTCTAGCGGGTTTTACAATGAGCAGTTCTTC.

This clone came up once. This rearrangement joins TRBV4-3 to TRBJ1-5; 12 bases fit TRBD1. The germline V gene has CDR1 LGHNA and CDR2 YSLEER. V shed 0 bases and J 4 bases; nucleotides not matched to a gene: 10. CDR3 length equals 19 residues. CDR3 residues: CASSQDWGQGASGNQPQHF. The CDR3 region has the DNA TGCGCCAGCAGCCAAGATTGGGGACAGGGGGCGTCGGGTAATCAGCCCCAGCATTTT.

The genes are TRBV5-1 and TRBJ2-5, with TRBD2 identical over 11 bases. The CDR3 is made up of 15 amino acids. The V gene end was trimmed by 4 bases and the J gene end by 4 bases; junction bases not matched to a gene: 6. Germline loops: CDR1 SGHRS, CDR2 YFSETQ. This CDR3 is CASSPLAGGGETQYF. For the CDR3, the DNA is TGCGCCAGCAGCCCGCTAGCGGGAGGTGGAGAGACCCAGTACTTC.

V is TRBV28 and J is TRBJ2-3, with a tentative D call TRBD2 (6 bases). CDR3 length: 17 residues. Germline CDR1 MDHEN, CDR2 SYDVKM. V was pared by 3 bases and J by 0 bases, with 16 bases between. The CDR3 reads CASSLIVGGASTDTQYF. CDR3 bases: TGTGCCAGCAGTTTGATAGTGGGCGGGGCTAGCACAGATACGCAGTATTTT.

J is TRBJ2-7 and V is TRBV5-5; no reliable D call. Trimming stripped 1 base from V and 2 bases from J, with 16 bases between. CDR3 size: 16 residues. Per germline, CDR1 SGHKS and CDR2 YYEKEE (reference sequence). The CDR3 region has the DNA TGTGCCAGCAGCTTGTCGTTGATTGGCACAACCTACGAGCAGTACTTC. It yields the protein CASSLSLIGTTYEQYF.

The rearrangement joins TRBV3-1 (or the pseudogene TRBV3-2) to TRBJ2-5; 8 nucleotides match TRBD2. V trimming: 0 bases; J trimming: 5 bases; junction bases outside the gene matches: 5. Germline lookup yields CDR1 LGHDT and CDR2 YNNKEL (reference sequence). The length of the CDR3 is 15 residues. The CDR3, as DNA: TGTGCCAGCAGCCAAGATTGGCTAGCGGGTGAGACCCAGTACTTC. It encodes CASSQDWLAGETQYF.

This sequence joins TRBV28 and TRBJ2-2, with 11 bases that match TRBD2. This CDR3 comprises 16 residues. The V gene's germline CDR1 is MDHEN and CDR2 SYDVKM. V trimming: 4 bases; J trimming: 5 bases; junction bases outside the gene matches: 6. CDR3 DNA: TGTGCCAGCAGTTCGGGGACTAGCGGTAGGACCGGGGAGCTGTTTTTT. Its protein is CASSSGTSGRTGELFF.